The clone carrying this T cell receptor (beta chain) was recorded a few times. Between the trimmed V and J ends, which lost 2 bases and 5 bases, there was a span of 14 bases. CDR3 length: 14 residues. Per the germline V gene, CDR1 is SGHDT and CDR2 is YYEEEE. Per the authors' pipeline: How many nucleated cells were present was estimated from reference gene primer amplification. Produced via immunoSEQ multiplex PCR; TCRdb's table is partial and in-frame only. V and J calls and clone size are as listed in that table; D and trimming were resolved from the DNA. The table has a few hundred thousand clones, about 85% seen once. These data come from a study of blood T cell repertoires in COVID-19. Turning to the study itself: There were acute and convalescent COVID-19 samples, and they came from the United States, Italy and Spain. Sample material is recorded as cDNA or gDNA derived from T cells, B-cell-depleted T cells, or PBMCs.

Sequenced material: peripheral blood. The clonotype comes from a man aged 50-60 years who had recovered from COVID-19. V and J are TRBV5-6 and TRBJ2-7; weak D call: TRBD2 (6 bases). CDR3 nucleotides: TGTGCCAGCAGCTTTGGGCCAACGGGAGACGAGCAGTACTTC. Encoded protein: CASSFGPTGDEQYF.